These T cell receptor beta chains were read from a single sample in a study of blood T cell repertoires in COVID-19. TCRdb's table, derived via immunoSEQ multiplex PCR, lists solely in-frame clones and lacks some. The sample consists of fewer than 110,000 clones, around 88% of them appearing once. The sequenced material came from peripheral blood. Receptors were obtained from a man aged 50-59 years with active or convalescent COVID-19. Each CDR3 is given with its conserved first and last residue. Each record gives: V gene, J gene, D gene, clone size, CDR3 DNA, CDR3 protein. D genes are given only for firm matches. Part of the rows lack a size; the others show once, few, many or a class for expanded clones.

>TRBV5-4|TRBJ2-3|TRBD1|NA
TGTGCCAGCAGCGGCCGGGACAGGGTCCCAGATACGCAGTATTTT
CASSGRDRVPDTQYF
>TRBV15|TRBJ1-1|TRBD1|NA
TGTGCCACCAGCATCTGGCAGGGGGCGCCGTGGGAAGCTTTCTTT
CATSIWQGAPWEAFF
>TRBV28|TRBJ1-2|NA|NA
TGTGCCAGCAGTTTAAACCCAGGGCCCCACTATGGCTACACCTTC
CASSLNPGPHYGYTF
>TRBV9|TRBJ2-1|TRBD2|NA
TGTGCCAGCAGCGTAGCCCCTAGCGGAGAGTACAATGAGCAGTTCTTC
CASSVAPSGEYNEQFF
>TRBV5-5|TRBJ2-7|TRBD1|NA
TGTGCCAGCAGCTGGACAGGGGTATCCTCCTACGAGCAGTACTTC
CASSWTGVSSYEQYF
>TRBV7-9|TRBJ1-2|NA|NA
TGTGCCAGCAGCTCCTTCCTTAGGAAAGGGGATAACTATGGCTACACCTTC
CASSSFLRKGDNYGYTF
>TRBV2|TRBJ2-7|NA|NA
TGTGCCAGCACCAATAGGGGGAGCGTTCACGAGCAGTACTTC
CASTNRGSVHEQYF
>TRBV28|TRBJ2-1|NA|NA
TGTGCCAGCAATCAAGGCGGGGCAAGCTCCTACAATGAGCAGTTCTTC
CASNQGGASSYNEQFF
>TRBV10-3|TRBJ1-3|NA|NA
TGTGCCATCAGTGATATTGGGGGCCTGGCTGGAAACACCATATATTTT
CAISDIGGLAGNTIYF
>TRBV7-2|TRBJ2-7|TRBD2|once
TGTGCCAGCACCAGAACGAGACTAGCGGGAGTCGACGAGCAGTACTTC
CASTRTRLAGVDEQYF
>TRBV2|TRBJ2-3|NA|NA
TGTGGGTGGGGCGGGACCGCCGCAGATACGCAGTATTTT
CGWGGTAADTQYF
>TRBV6-6|TRBJ1-5|TRBD1|NA
TGTGCCACCCGGATAGGGACTCAGGGGGATCAGCCCCAGCATTTT
CATRIGTQGDQPQHF
>TRBV27|TRBJ2-1|TRBD1|NA
TGTGCCAGCAGCCTCCGGGACAGGGCGGTTAATGAGCAGTTCTTC
CASSLRDRAVNEQFF
>TRBV18|TRBJ2-7|TRBD2|NA
TGTGCCAGCTCACCACGACTAGCGGACGCCTCCTACGAGCAGTACTTC
CASSPRLADASYEQYF
>TRBV9|TRBJ1-1|NA|NA
TGTGCCAGCAGCGGATTTCCCAGGGGCTCTGAAGCTTTCTTT
CASSGFPRGSEAFF
>TRBV28|TRBJ1-4|TRBD1|once
TGTGCCAGCAGTTTCTCCCGAAGACAGGGGGATGAAAAACTGTTTTTT
CASSFSRRQGDEKLFF